This record covers a single T cell receptor (beta chain). Its target is unknown. Primers included in the PCR were 60 Vbeta and 13 Jbeta primers. Per the original data handling: Later, an analysis found 75 million to 100 million unique TCR beta chains, and approximately 10 million of these were shared. Sequencing was performed with immunoSEQ multiplex PCR; in TCRdb, only in-frame clones are kept and a portion is missing. The V and J calls and clone size are taken from that table; D and trimming were inferred from the DNA. The data contain under 150,000 clones, approximately 84% of them singletons. The germline V gene has CDR1 KGHSH and CDR2 LQKENI. This CDR3 has 15 residues. Trimming took off 2 bases at V and 2 bases at J, with 9 bases between the two ends. This entry belongs to a study of cytomegalovirus exposure and HLA in healthy donors. The wider study: There were 117 million unique TCR beta sequences, drawn from 150 million to 200 million T cells, in an earlier analysis.

The study's findings and limits: TCR beta V segments were, for the most part, productive about 87% or about 30% of the time in an earlier analysis. Available immune exposure information covered CMV serostatus only.

The clonotype originates from a boy aged 2-9 years in good health and CMV-seronegative. Sequenced material: PBMCs. The V gene is TRBV18, the J gene TRBJ2-2, with D unresolved. As DNA, the CDR3 is TGTGCCAGCTCACCAGGGCTCGGTAACACCGGGGAGCTGTTTTTT. Protein product: CASSPGLGNTGELFF.